This TCR beta chain was observed in a study of Ad26.COV2.S vaccination and SARS-CoV-2 variants. Regarding the study as a whole: Reportedly, after vaccination the spike-specific CD8+ and CD4+ T cell responses displayed substantial breadth. Analyses of TCR breadth and depth may have underestimated total T cell responses.

Described treatment: some 19 received Ad26.COV2.S at low or high dose, single or two shots; roughly five received placebo; per-sample allocation not given. Sampling was performed 63 days after the first vaccine or placebo injection. A remark on this clone: Its antigen remains unknown.

CDR3 size: 14 residues. The germline V gene has CDR1 SGDLS and CDR2 YYNGEE. The V gene lost 3 bases and the J gene lost 4 bases, with 10 bases spanning the gap. TCRdb's copy holds only in-frame clones and misses some; the assay was immunoSEQ multiplex PCR. The sample carries hundreds of thousands of clones, roughly 90% recorded once. Sequenced material: peripheral blood, taken in a trial of Ad26.COV2.S vaccine versus placebo. This chain connects TRBV9 to TRBJ2-2; D is uncertain. The sequence came from a person aged 18-60 years who received the Ad26.COV2.S COVID-19 vaccine or a placebo. The CDR3 loop is CASSASSLTGELFF. The CDR3 DNA reads TGTGCCAGCAGCGCCAGTTCACTCACCGGGGAGCTGTTTTTT.